This TCR beta chain emerged from a study of T cell changes during pregnancy in multiple sclerosis (dated by TCRdb to between 2019 and 2020). About the investigation overall: Changes in the T cell repertoire over the course of pregnancy were examined in this study in women with multiple sclerosis.

The library was produced with the immunoSEQ multiplex PCR assay. The table was pulled from immuneACCESS by TCRdb, which kept in-frame rearrangements only. Such tables lose some clones; where checked, under half of the loss comes from unresolved V genes, and the rest has no known cause. This sample is represented by about 83,000 clones; 90% to 95% of them were singletons. Approximately 1% of the sample belongs to the ten largest clones. This clone was seen a handful of times. The antigen it recognizes is unknown. Nothing much larger sits one base from this clone, and base qualities are not available. The CDR3 goes from the cysteine to the phenylalanine over 15 residues. The kept DNA is CDR3 alone, 45 bases in frame from the first base. Germline trimming amounts to 10 bases on V and 4 bases on J, with 13 as the count of junction bases outside the gene matches. CDR1 and CDR2 were assigned from the germline V gene (reference sequence) as LNHDA and SQIVND.

The sample here was peripheral blood, taken in the second trimester of pregnancy. Recombination joined TRBV19 with TRBJ1-3, with 7 junctional bases fitting TRBD1. This TCR derives from a female donor with multiple sclerosis, enrolled in a pregnancy study. The DNA sequence reads TGTGCCACCCTCACGGACAGGAGTTACGGAAACACCATATATTTT. Its protein product is CATLTDRSYGNTIYF.